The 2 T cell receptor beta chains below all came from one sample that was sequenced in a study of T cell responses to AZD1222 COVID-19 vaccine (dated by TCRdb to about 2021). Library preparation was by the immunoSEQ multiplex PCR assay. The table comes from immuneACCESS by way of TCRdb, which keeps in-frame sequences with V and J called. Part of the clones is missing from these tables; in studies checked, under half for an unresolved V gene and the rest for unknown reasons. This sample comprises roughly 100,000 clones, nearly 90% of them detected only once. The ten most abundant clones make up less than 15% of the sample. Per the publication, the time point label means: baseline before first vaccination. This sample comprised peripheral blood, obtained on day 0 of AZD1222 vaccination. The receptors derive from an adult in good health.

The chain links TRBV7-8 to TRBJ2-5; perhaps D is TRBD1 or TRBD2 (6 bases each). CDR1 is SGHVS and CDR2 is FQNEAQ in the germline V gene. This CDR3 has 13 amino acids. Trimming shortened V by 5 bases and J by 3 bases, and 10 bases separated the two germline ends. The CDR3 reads CASSPRGEETQYF. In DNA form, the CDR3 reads TGTGCCAGCAGCCCAAGGGGGGAAGAGACCCAGTACTTC.

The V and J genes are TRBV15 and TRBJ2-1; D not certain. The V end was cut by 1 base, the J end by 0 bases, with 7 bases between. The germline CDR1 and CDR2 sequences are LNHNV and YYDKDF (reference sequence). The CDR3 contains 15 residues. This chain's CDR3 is CATSRAWGSYNEQFF. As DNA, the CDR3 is TGTGCCACCAGCAGAGCCTGGGGCTCCTACAATGAGCAGTTCTTC.